This T cell receptor (beta chain) is drawn from a study of B cell selection in AIRE deficiency. Study results and caveats: Shared Treg sequences were biased toward short CDR3s with few non-templated nucleotide insertions. About 30.6% of healthy-shared Treg sequences were found among patient Tconv cells. Only 9.3% of a few thousand shared Treg sequences were patient-specific; 31.6% healthy-specific.

CDR3 length: 16 amino acids. The ends lost 5 bases at V and 6 bases at J; junction bases unmatched: 9. Looked up from germline, CDR1 is SEHNR and CDR2 is FQNEAQ (reference sequence). As to this clone: Its specificity is not known.

Regulatory T cells were sorted as CD4+CD25hiCD127low/negative. Sequencing used immunoSEQ multiplex PCR; TCRdb keeps in-frame clones, though not all of them. This sample yields approximately 22,000 clones, of which around 90% are seen a single time; approximately 1.5% belongs to the top ten. The origin of this receptor is a human donor in good health. V gene TRBV7-9 combines with J gene TRBJ1-6, with TRBD1 matching 8 bases. Material for sequencing was CD4+CD25+ Tregs sorted from PBMCs. The CDR3 DNA sequence: TGTGCCAGCAGCCCGGGACGGACAGGGCCTAATTCACCCCTCCACTTT. It specifies CASSPGRTGPNSPLHF.